Listed here are 18 T cell receptor beta chains from one sample, sequenced in a study of monozygotic twins with inflammatory bowel disease. TCRdb re-called the 5' RACE reads and gives one entry per CDR3 protein, without DNA. The sample holds about 85,000 distinct CDR3 sequences. The specimen was blood. The receptors derive from a human donor with ulcerative colitis or Crohn's disease, or a healthy co-twin of an affected twin (not recorded which).

This CDR3 is CASCFAGANVLTF. J is TRBJ2-6 and V is TRBV5-1. The V gene's germline CDR1 is SGHRS and CDR2 YFSETQ. This CDR3 region has 13 residues. The full variable domain, its missing parts supplied by reference TRBV5-1 and TRBJ2-6, is KAGVTQTPRYLIKTRGQQVTLSCSPISGHRSVSWYQQTPGQGLQFLFEYFSETQRNKGNFPGRFSGRQFSNSRSEMNVSTLELGDSALYLCASCFAGANVLTFGAGSRLTVL.

The rearrangement uses TRBV6-1 and TRBJ1-1. The V gene's germline CDR1 is MNHNS and CDR2 SASEGT. CDR3 length: 11 residues. The CDR3 protein is CATLPNTEAFF.

The chain links TRBV4-2 to TRBJ2-1; lacking DNA, the TRBD2 call made by TCRdb goes unchecked. CDR1 is LGHNA and CDR2 is YNFKEQ in the germline V gene. This CDR3 region has 13 residues. CDR3 sequence reads: CASSQRGGDEQFF.

This chain joins TRBV15 and TRBJ1-2; TCRdb names TRBD1, which stays unverified in the absence of DNA. The CDR3 length is 14 residues. Germline V gene lookup returns CDR1 LNHNV and CDR2 YYDKDF (reference sequence). CDR3 sequence: CATSRALGGGDYTF.

The chain carries TRBV20-1 and TRBJ1-5; absent DNA, TCRdb's TRBD1 call cannot be checked. Germline assignment: CDR1 DFQATT and CDR2 SNEGSKA (reference sequence). The CDR3 spans 14 residues. CDR3 sequence reads: CRARAKGPNQPQHF.

V gene TRBV9 combines with J gene TRBJ2-5. Germline V lookup: CDR1 SGDLS, CDR2 YYNGEE. The CDR3 is 16 residues long. The CDR3 loop reads CASSDGRWQNQETQYF.

The chain's CDR3 is CSARPGLAYNEQFF. This chain links TRBV20-1 with TRBJ2-1; no DNA is available, so the TRBD2 call from TCRdb remains unchecked. The CDR3 has 14 amino acids. CDR1 is DFQATT and CDR2 is SNEGSKA in the germline V gene (reference sequence).

The chain carries TRBV5-1 and TRBJ2-3. The V gene's germline CDR1 is SGHRS and CDR2 YFSETQ. CDR3 length: 14 amino acids. The CDR3 sequence: CASRSQSSTDTQYF.

The rearrangement links TRBV10-3 to TRBJ1-1. The CDR3 is made up of 11 amino acids. CDR1 and CDR2 (germline): ENHRY, SYGVKD. The chain's CDR3 is CAISAETEAFF.

The V call is TRBV18, the J call TRBJ2-2. There are 15 residues in the CDR3. Germline CDR1 and CDR2: KGHSH and LQKENI. This chain's CDR3 is CASSPSKGTTGELFF. Full variable domain (remainder filled in from reference TRBV18 and TRBJ2-2): NAGVMQNPRHLVRRRGQEARLRCSPMKGHSHVYWYRQLPEEGLKFMVYLQKENIIDESGMPKERFSAEFPKEGPSILRIQQVVRGDSAAYFCASSPSKGTTGELFFGEGSRLTVL.

The chain is built from TRBV6-1 and TRBJ2-3; as DNA is missing, the TRBD2 call by TCRdb cannot be tested. Germline CDR1 reads MNHNS; CDR2 reads SASEGT. The CDR3 extends over 17 amino acids. CDR3 sequence reads: CASSRSGASSGTDTQYF.

CDR3 in amino acids: CSVEDAGMWNTEAFF. The genes are TRBV29-1 and TRBJ1-1; no DNA is available, so the TRBD1 call from TCRdb remains unchecked. Germline assignment: CDR1 SQVTM and CDR2 ANQGSEA. The CDR3 spans 15 residues.

The chain has TRBV7-9 and TRBJ2-2. From germline, CDR1 is SEHNR and CDR2 FQNEAQ (reference sequence). The CDR3 extends over 14 amino acids. The CDR3 here is CASSLDANTGELFF.

V usage is TRBV2 and J usage is TRBJ1-5. The germline V gene encodes CDR1 SNHLY and CDR2 FYNNEI. The CDR3 sequence is 13 residues long. The CDR3 is CASSEARSQPQHF.

The chain employs TRBV12-3 or TRBV12-4 and TRBJ1-5; TCRdb's assignment of TRBD1 cannot be checked, as there is no DNA. The CDR3 runs to 14 residues. This CDR3 is CASSLGGGNQPQHF.

The rearrangement uses TRBV5-1 and TRBJ1-2. The CDR3 contains 15 residues. CDR1 SGHRS and CDR2 YFSETQ come from the germline V gene. CDR3 region: CATRALRDPPYGYTF.

The CDR3 protein is CASSGGTDLRNTIYF. V is TRBV6-1 and J is TRBJ1-3. The CDR3 contains 15 residues. Per the germline V gene, CDR1 is MNHNS and CDR2 is SASEGT.

The V call is TRBV20-1, the J call TRBJ2-3; the D call from TCRdb, TRBD2, cannot be confirmed without DNA. This CDR3 is 12 amino acids long. Germline-derived CDR1 and CDR2 are DFQATT and SNEGSKA (reference sequence). CDR3 sequence reads: CRATSGVYTQYF.